The entry below describes one T cell receptor beta chain. The antigen remains unidentified. Germline CDR1 and CDR2: MGHDK and SYGVNS. CDR3 length: 15 residues. Trimming cost V 6 bases and J 4 bases; bases outside gene matches: 7. This sample was taken from a study of T cells in localized non-small cell lung cancer. Findings of the study overall: Heterogeneity remains possible because sequencing was limited to only one tumor region. Longer overall survival was seen with higher T cell density measured in blood.

Clones were read by immunoSEQ multiplex PCR, and TCRdb kept only the in-frame ones, dropping some. The sample consists of 55,000 to 75,000 clones, approximately 87% of them appearing once. The V gene is TRBV25-1, the J gene TRBJ2-1; 9 bases map to TRBD2. The TCR was taken from a male donor older than 55 with stage III squamous cell lung carcinoma. Sequencing was performed on peripheral blood, taken before any cancer treatment. The CDR3 sequence is CASSSGTSSYNEQFF. Written as DNA, the CDR3 is TGTGCCAGCAGCTCCGGGACTAGCTCTTACAATGAGCAGTTCTTC.